The entry below gives a single T cell receptor beta chain sequence along with its context. Deletions cut 2 bases from V and 3 bases from J, with 14 bases between. The CDR3 totals 15 residues. Germline loops: CDR1 SGHTA, CDR2 FQGNSA. Repertoires were generated with immunoSEQ multiplex PCR, while TCRdb's copy carries only in-frame clones and drops some. The sample lists under 130,000 clones, 83% occurring once. These data originate in a study of control samples from healthy donors and cancer patients. The chain carries TRBV7-2 and TRBJ2-7, with D perhaps matching TRBD2 (5 bases). The sample consisted of blood. The sequence derives from a woman aged 45-60 years in good health. Here the CDR3 DNA reads TGTGCCAGCAGCTTATCCGGGGATTTATTCTACGAGCAGTACTTC. Translation gives CASSLSGDLFYEQYF.